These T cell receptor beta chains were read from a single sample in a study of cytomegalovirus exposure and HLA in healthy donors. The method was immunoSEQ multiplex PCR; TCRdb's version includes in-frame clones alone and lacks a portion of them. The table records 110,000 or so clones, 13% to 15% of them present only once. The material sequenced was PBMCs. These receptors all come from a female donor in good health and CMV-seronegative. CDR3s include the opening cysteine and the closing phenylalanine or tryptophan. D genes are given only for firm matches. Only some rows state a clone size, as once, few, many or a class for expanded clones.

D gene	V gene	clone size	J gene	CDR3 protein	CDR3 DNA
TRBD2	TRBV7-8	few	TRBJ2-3	CASSYKRTSYSTDTQYF	TGTGCCAGCAGCTACAAACGGACTAGCTATAGCACAGATACGCAGTATTTT
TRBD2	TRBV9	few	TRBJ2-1	CASSATSDPHNEQFF	TGTGCCAGCAGCGCTACTAGCGACCCACACAATGAGCAGTTCTTC
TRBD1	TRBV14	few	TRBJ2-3	CASSQDGTARRIDTQYF	TGTGCCAGCAGCCAAGACGGGACAGCCCGTCGGATAGATACGCAGTATTTT
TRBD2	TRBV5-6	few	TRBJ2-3	CASSSGGDTQYF	TGTGCCAGCAGCTCGGGGGGAGATACGCAGTATTTT
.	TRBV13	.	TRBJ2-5	CASSHQGGVNKETQYF	TGTGCCAGCAGCCACCAGGGGGGCGTAAACAAAGAGACCCAGTACTTC
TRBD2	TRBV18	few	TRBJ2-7	CASSPTSGTGEQYF	TGTGCCAGCTCTCCGACTAGCGGGACGGGAGAGCAGTACTTC
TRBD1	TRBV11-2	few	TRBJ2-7	CASSLIPRGLGYEQYF	TGTGCCAGCAGCTTGATCCCGAGGGGGCTTGGCTACGAGCAGTACTTC
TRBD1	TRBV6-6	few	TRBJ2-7	CASRPGQSYEQYF	TGTGCCAGCAGACCGGGACAGTCCTACGAGCAGTACTTC
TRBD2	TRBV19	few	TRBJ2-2	CASGKSGRWAGELFF	TGTGCCAGTGGCAAAAGCGGGAGATGGGCCGGGGAGCTGTTTTTT
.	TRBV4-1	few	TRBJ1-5	CASSQQSNSYQPQHF	TGCGCCAGCAGCCAGCAGTCCAATTCATACCAGCCCCAGCATTTT
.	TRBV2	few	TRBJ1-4	CASSDLKTARPEKLFF	TGTGCCAGCAGTGATCTTAAGACAGCCCGTCCCGAAAAACTGTTTTTT
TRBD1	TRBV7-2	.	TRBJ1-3	CASSANRGSGNTIYF	TGTGCCAGCAGCGCCAACAGGGGATCTGGAAACACCATATATTTT
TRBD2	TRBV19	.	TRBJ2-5	CASSIRLAGEETQYF	TGTGCCAGTAGTATTCGGCTAGCGGGAGAAGAGACCCAGTACTTC
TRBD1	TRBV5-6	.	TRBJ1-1	CASGQGAGFSEAFF	TGTGCCAGCGGCCAGGGGGCCGGGTTCTCTGAAGCTTTCTTT
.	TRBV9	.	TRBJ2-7	CASSVDEGAYEQYF	TGTGCCAGCAGCGTAGACGAGGGGGCCTACGAGCAGTACTTC
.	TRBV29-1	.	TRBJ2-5	CSPDRGRTSGQETQYF	TGCAGCCCCGACAGGGGGCGGACTAGCGGGCAAGAGACCCAGTACTTC
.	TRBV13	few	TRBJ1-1	CASSSAPTGNTEAFF	TGTGCCAGCAGCTCGGCCCCTACAGGGAACACTGAAGCTTTCTTT
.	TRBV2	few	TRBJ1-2	CASSEGERHGYTF	TGTGCCAGCAGTGAAGGGGAGAGGCATGGCTACACCTTC
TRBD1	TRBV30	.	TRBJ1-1	CAGRGENTEAFF	TGTGCCGGCAGGGGGGAGAACACTGAAGCTTTCTTT
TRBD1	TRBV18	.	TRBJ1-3	CASSPPTGSGNTIYF	TGTGCCAGCTCACCACCGACAGGGTCAGGAAACACCATATATTTT
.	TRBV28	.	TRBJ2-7	CATEHEQGRYEQYF	TGTGCCACTGAACATGAACAGGGTCGGTACGAGCAGTACTTC
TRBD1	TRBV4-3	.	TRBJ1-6	CASSLRTGGDSPLHF	TGCGCCAGCAGCCTCAGGACAGGGGGGGATTCACCCCTCCACTTT
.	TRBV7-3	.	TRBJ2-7	CASTPYEQYF	TGTGCCAGTACTCCCTACGAGCAGTACTTC
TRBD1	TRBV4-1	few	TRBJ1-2	CASSQDADREVTF	TGCGCCAGCAGCCAAGATGCTGACAGGGAAGTAACCTTC
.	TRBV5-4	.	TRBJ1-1	CASSLDSRMNTEAFF	TGTGCCAGCAGCTTGGACAGTCGGATGAACACTGAAGCTTTCTTT
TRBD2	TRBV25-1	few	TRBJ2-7	CASSESAGGPYEQYF	TGTGCCAGCAGTGAATCTGCGGGAGGGCCCTACGAGCAGTACTTC
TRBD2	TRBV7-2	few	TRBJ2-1	CASSNSGGAVEQFF	TGTGCCAGCAGCAATAGCGGGGGGGCCGTTGAGCAGTTCTTC
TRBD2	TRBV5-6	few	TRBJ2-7	CASSSRTSGGSYEQYF	TGTGCCAGCAGCTCCCGGACTAGCGGGGGATCCTACGAGCAGTACTTC